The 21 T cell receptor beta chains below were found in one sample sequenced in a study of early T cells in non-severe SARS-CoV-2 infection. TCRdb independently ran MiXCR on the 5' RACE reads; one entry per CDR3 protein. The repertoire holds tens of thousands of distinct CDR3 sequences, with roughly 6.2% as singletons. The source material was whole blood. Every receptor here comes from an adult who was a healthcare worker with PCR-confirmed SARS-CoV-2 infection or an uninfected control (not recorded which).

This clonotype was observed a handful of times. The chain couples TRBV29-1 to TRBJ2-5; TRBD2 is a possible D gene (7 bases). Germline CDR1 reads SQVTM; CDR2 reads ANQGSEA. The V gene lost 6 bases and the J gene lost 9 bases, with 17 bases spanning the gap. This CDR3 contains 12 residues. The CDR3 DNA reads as TGCAGCGTCTCGGACGGAGGGGGGGCCCAGTACTTC. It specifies CSVSDGGGAQYF.

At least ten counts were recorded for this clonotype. The CDR3 here is CASSIRLASNTGELFF. The CDR3 DNA sequence: TGTGCCAGCAGCATCAGACTAGCGTCGAACACCGGGGAGCTGTTTTTT. This chain connects TRBV11-2 to TRBJ2-2, with TRBD2 matching 8 bases. The CDR3 runs 16 residues. With 5 bases clipped from V and 0 bases from J, the junction kept 5 bases outside the gene matches. From germline, CDR1 is SGHAT and CDR2 FQNNGV.

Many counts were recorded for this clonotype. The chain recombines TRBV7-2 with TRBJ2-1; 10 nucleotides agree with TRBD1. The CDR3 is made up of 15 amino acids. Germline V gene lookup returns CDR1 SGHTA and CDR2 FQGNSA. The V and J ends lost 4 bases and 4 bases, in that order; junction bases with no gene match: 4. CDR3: CASSSDRGLYNEQFF. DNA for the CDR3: TGTGCCAGCAGCTCCGACAGGGGGCTTTACAATGAGCAGTTCTTC. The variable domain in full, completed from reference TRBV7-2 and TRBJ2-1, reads GAGVSQSPSNKVTEKGKDVELRCDPISGHTALYWYRQSLGQGLEFLIYFQGNSAPDKSGLPSDRFSAERTGGSVSTLTIQRTQQEDSAVYLCASSSDRGLYNEQFFGPGTRLTVL.

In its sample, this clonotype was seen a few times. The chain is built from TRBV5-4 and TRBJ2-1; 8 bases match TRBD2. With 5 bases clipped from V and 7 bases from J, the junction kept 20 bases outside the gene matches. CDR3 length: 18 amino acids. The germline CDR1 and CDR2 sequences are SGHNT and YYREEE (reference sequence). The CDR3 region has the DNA TGTGCCAGCAGTCCTTGGGGACCCGGGGTAGCGGGGCAAAATGAGCAGTTCTTC. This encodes CASSPWGPGVAGQNEQFF.

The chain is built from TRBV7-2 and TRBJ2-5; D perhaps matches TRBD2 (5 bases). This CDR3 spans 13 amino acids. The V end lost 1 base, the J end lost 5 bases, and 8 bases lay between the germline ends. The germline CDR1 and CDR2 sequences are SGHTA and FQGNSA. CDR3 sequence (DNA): TGTGCCAGCAGCTTAGTCAGCGGCGAGACCCAGTACTTC. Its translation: CASSLVSGETQYF.

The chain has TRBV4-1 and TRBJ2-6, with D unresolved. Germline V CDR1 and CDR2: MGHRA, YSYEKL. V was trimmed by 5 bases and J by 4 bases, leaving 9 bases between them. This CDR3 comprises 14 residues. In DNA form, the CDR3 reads TGCGCCAGCAGCACTGGGCCCGGGGCCAACGTCCTGACTTTC. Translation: CASSTGPGANVLTF.

CDR3 sequence reads: CASSLAGHNLNYGYTF. CDR3 sequence (DNA): TGCGCCAGCAGCTTGGCGGGACACAATCTTAACTATGGCTACACCTTC. The V call is TRBV5-1, the J call TRBJ1-2; D may be TRBD1 (6 bases). Per germline, CDR1 SGHRS and CDR2 YFSETQ. The V gene lost 0 bases and the J gene lost 1 base, with 13 bases spanning the gap. The CDR3 is 16 amino acids.

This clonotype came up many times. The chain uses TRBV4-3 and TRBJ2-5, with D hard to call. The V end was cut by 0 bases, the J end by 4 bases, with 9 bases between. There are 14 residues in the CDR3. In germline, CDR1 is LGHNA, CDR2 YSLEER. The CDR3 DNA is TGCGCCAGCAGCCAAGATCCTAGGGTAGAGACCCAGTACTTC. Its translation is CASSQDPRVETQYF.

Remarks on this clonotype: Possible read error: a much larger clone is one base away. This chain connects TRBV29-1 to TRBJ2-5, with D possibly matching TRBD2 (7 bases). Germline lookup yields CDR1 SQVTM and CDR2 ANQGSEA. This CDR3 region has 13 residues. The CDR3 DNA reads TGCAGCTTTGAAAGGGGGGGAGGAGAGACCCAGTACTTC. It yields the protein CSFERGGGETQYF.

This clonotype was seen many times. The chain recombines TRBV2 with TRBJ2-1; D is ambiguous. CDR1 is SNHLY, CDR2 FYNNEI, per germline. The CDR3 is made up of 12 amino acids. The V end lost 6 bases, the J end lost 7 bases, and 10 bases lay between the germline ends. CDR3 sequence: CASRDGRNEQFF. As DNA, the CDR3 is TGTGCCAGCAGAGATGGACGGAATGAGCAGTTCTTC.

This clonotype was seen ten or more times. CDR3 amino acids: CASSPGYGDRGPQETQYF. The CDR3 nucleotides are TGTGCCAGCAGCCCCGGATACGGGGACAGGGGTCCCCAAGAGACCCAGTACTTC. The V gene is TRBV7-9, the J gene TRBJ2-5; 10 bases fit TRBD1. J gave up 1 base and V 5 bases, and 13 bases lay outside the gene matches. Germline V gene lookup returns CDR1 SEHNR and CDR2 FQNEAQ (reference sequence). CDR3 length: 18 residues. The full variable domain, in which reference TRBV7-9 and TRBJ2-5 provide the parts outside the CDR3, is DTGVSQNPRHKITKRGQNVTFRCDPISEHNRLYWYRQTLGQGPEFLTYFQNEAQLEKSRLLSDRFSAERPKGSFSTLEIQRTEQGDSAMYLCASSPGYGDRGPQETQYFGPGTRLLVL.

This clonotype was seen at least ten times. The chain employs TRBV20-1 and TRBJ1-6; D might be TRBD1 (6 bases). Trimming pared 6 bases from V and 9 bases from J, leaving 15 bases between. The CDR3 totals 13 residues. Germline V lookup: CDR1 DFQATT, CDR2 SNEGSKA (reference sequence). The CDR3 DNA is TGCAGTGCGGTGACAGGTCTAGGTTCACCCCTCCACTTT. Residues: CSAVTGLGSPLHF.

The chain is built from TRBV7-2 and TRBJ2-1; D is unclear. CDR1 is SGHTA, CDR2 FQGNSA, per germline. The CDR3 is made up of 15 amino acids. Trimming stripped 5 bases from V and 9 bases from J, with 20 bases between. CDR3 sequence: CASSPSELTQSEQFF. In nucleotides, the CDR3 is TGTGCCAGCAGCCCCTCAGAACTAACCCAGAGTGAGCAGTTCTTC.

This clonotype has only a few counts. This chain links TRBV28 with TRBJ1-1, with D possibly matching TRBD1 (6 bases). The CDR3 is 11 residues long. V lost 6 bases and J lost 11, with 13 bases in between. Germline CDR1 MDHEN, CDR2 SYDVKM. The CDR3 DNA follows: TGTGCCAGCAGATCAGGACAGAAGGCTTTCTTT. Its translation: CASRSGQKAFF.

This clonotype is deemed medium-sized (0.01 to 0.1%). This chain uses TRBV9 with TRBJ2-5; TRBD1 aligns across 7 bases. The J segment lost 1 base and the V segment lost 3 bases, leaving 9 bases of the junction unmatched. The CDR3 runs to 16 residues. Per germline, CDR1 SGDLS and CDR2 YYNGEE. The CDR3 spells CASSDQGVGFQETQYF. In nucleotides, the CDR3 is TGTGCCAGCAGCGACCAGGGGGTCGGGTTCCAAGAGACCCAGTACTTC.

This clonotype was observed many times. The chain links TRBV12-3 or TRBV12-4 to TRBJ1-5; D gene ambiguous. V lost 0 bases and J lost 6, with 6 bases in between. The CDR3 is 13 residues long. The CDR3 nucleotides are TGTGCCAGCAGTTTAGCTTCATTTCAGCCCCAGCATTTT. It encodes CASSLASFQPQHF.

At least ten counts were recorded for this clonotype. As DNA, the CDR3 is TGCAGCGGCCGCAGGGCCACAGATACGCAGTATTTT. The encoded protein is CSGRRATDTQYF. The chain is built from TRBV20-1 and TRBJ2-3, with a weak D call TRBD1 (5 bases). This CDR3 region has 12 residues. Germline CDR1 is DFQATT and CDR2 is SNEGSKA (reference sequence).

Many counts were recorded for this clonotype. CDR3 loop: CASSHPGTGGFTYNEQFF. The CDR3 DNA reads as TGTGCCAGCAGCCACCCCGGGACAGGGGGTTTTACCTACAATGAGCAGTTCTTC. The rearrangement links TRBV7-6 to TRBJ2-1; 11 bases map to TRBD1. The CDR3 sequence is 18 residues long. CDR1 SGHVS and CDR2 FNYEAQ come from the germline V gene. V dropped 5 bases and J dropped 2; count of bases not matched to a gene: 11.

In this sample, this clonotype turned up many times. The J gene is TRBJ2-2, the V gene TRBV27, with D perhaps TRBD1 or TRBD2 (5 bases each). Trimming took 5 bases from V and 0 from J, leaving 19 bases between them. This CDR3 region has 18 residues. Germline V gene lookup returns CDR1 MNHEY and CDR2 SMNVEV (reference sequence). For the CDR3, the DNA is TGTGCCAGCAGTCGACCCCGGGACCCGTTCGCGAACACCGGGGAGCTGTTTTTT. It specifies CASSRPRDPFANTGELFF.

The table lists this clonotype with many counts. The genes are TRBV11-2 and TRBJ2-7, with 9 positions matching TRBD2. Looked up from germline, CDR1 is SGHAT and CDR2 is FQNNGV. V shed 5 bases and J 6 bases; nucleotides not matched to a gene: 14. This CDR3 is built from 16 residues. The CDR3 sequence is CASSVKTGGGAAEQYF. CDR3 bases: TGTGCCAGCAGCGTGAAAACAGGCGGGGGGGCCGCCGAGCAGTACTTC.

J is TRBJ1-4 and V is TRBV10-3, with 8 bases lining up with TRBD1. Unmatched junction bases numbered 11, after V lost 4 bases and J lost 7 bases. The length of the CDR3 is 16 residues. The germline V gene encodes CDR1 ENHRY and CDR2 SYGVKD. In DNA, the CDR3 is TGTGCCATCAGTGCAGTTCAGGGGGCGGAAGGTGAAAAACTGTTTTTT. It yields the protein CAISAVQGAEGEKLFF.